A single sample is the source of the 22 T cell receptor beta chains below, sequenced in a study of blood T cell repertoires in COVID-19. Clones were read by immunoSEQ multiplex PCR, and TCRdb kept only the in-frame ones, dropping some. The repertoire holds 150,000 or so clones, with about 80% as singletons. Source material: peripheral blood. The receptors were sampled from an older woman with acute or convalescent COVID-19.

Points on this clone: This CDR3 is also generated by other DNA sequences in the sample. The chain joins TRBV5-1 to TRBJ1-2, with a weak D call TRBD1 (6 bases). Looked up from germline, CDR1 is SGHRS and CDR2 is YFSETQ. V was cut by 0 bases and J by 3 bases, with 6 bases left in between. The CDR3 sequence is 13 residues long. CDR3 bases: TGCGCCAGCAGCTTGGGACAGGACTATGGCTACACCTTC. Translation gives CASSLGQDYGYTF.

The V gene is TRBV5-1, the J gene TRBJ1-3; 11 positions match TRBD1. V trimming: 4 bases; J trimming: 0 bases; junction bases outside the gene matches: 3. CDR1 is SGHRS and CDR2 is YFSETQ in the germline V gene. The CDR3 sequence is 16 residues long. The chain's CDR3 is CASSRTGGGSGNTIYF. As DNA, the CDR3 is TGCGCCAGCAGCAGGACAGGGGGCGGCTCTGGAAACACCATATATTTT.

This sequence joins TRBV24-1 and TRBJ2-1, with 8 bases lining up with TRBD2. Germline V gene lookup returns CDR1 KGHDR and CDR2 SFDVKD. V gave up 6 bases and J gave up 6 bases; unmatched junction bases: 6. This CDR3 has 14 amino acids. The chain's CDR3 is CATSPKGTSNEQFF. The DNA of the CDR3 is TGTGCCACCAGTCCTAAGGGGACTAGCAATGAGCAGTTCTTC.

This rearrangement joins TRBV6-5 to TRBJ1-3; 7 bases align to TRBD1. There are 15 residues in the CDR3. Germline-derived CDR1 and CDR2 are MNHEY and SVGAGI. Trimming took 5 bases from V and 2 from J; bases not matched to a gene: 6. The CDR3 protein is CASSLGQNTGNTIYF. The CDR3 nucleotides read TGTGCCAGCAGTCTGGGACAGAATACTGGAAACACCATATATTTT.

The chain combines TRBV3-1 (or the pseudogene TRBV3-2) with TRBJ1-5; 7 bases fit TRBD1. V shed 4 bases and J 4 bases; nucleotides not matched to a gene: 7. The CDR3 has 15 residues. Germline V CDR1 and CDR2: LGHDT, YNNKEL (reference sequence). The CDR3 loop is CASSLSGGRNQPQHF. The CDR3, as DNA: TGTGCCAGCAGCCTATCAGGGGGGCGGAATCAGCCCCAGCATTTT.

J is TRBJ1-5 and V is TRBV30; maybe TRBD1 (5 bases). This CDR3 is built from 14 residues. Looked up from germline, CDR1 is GTSNPN and CDR2 is SVGIG (reference sequence). Between the trimmed V and J ends, which lost 2 bases and 0 bases, there was a span of 8 bases. This CDR3 reads CAWSKGASNQPQHF. CDR3 nucleotides: TGTGCCTGGAGTAAAGGGGCTAGCAATCAGCCCCAGCATTTT.

The chain combines TRBV7-2 with TRBJ2-3; possibly TRBD2 for D (6 bases). Trimming took off 3 bases at V and 0 bases at J, with 16 bases between the two ends. Germline-derived CDR1 and CDR2 are SGHTA and FQGNSA. This CDR3 contains 17 residues. The CDR3 DNA follows: TGTGCCAGCAGCTTGGGCGGGGTAGCGGCTAGCACAGATACGCAGTATTTT. It translates to CASSLGGVAASTDTQYF.

The rearrangement joins TRBV5-4 to TRBJ2-2; 14 bases fit TRBD2. The germline gives CDR1 SGHNT, CDR2 YYREEE (reference sequence). The CDR3 consists of 19 residues. Germline trimming cut 5 bases from V and 5 bases from J; bases unmatched to any gene: 14. CDR3 residues: CASSRFFRGTSGSTGELFF. CDR3 in DNA: TGTGCCAGCAGTCGATTCTTCCGAGGGACTAGCGGGAGTACCGGGGAGCTGTTTTTT.

V and J are TRBV12-3 or TRBV12-4 and TRBJ2-5, with 7 bases lining up with TRBD2. The length of the CDR3 is 13 residues. J lost 5 bases, V lost 4 bases, and 4 bases had no gene match. CDR3 amino acids: CASSSGEGETQYF. The CDR3 region has the DNA TGTGCCAGCAGTTCCGGGGAGGGCGAGACCCAGTACTTC.

The chain combines TRBV5-8 with TRBJ2-6, with D possibly being TRBD1 (5 bases). V gave up 0 bases and J gave up 4 bases, with 8 bases separating them. The germline V gene encodes CDR1 SGHTS and CDR2 YDEGEE. The CDR3 totals 15 residues. CDR3 protein: CASSLAGLGANVLTF. For the CDR3, the DNA is TGTGCCAGCAGCTTGGCAGGGCTCGGGGCCAACGTCCTGACTTTC.

This chain uses TRBV2 with TRBJ1-2; tentative D call: TRBD1 (6 bases). The CDR3 length is 13 residues. V gave up 6 bases and J gave up 7 bases, with 15 bases separating them. Germline assignment: CDR1 SNHLY and CDR2 FYNNEI. The CDR3 DNA sequence: TGTGCCAGCAGGGCACAGGGCCTGTCTGGCTACACCTTC. Encoded protein: CASRAQGLSGYTF. Variable domain in full (rest from reference TRBV2 and TRBJ1-2): EPEVTQTPSHQVTQMGQEVILRCVPISNHLYFYWYRQILGQKVEFLVSFYNNEISEKSEIFDDQFSVERPDGSNFTLKIRSTKLEDSAMYFCASRAQGLSGYTFGSGTRLTVV.

V gene TRBV12-3 or TRBV12-4 combines with J gene TRBJ2-5, with a possible D match to TRBD2 (6 bases). The CDR3 spans 13 residues. Trimming pared 4 bases from V and 3 bases from J, leaving 9 bases between. CDR3 region: CASSWASEETQYF. As DNA, the CDR3 is TGTGCCAGCAGTTGGGCTAGCGAAGAGACCCAGTACTTC.

A single count supports this clone. The chain recombines TRBV15 with TRBJ2-3; maybe TRBD2 (5 bases). Germline V gene sequence: CDR1 LNHNV, CDR2 YYDKDF (reference sequence). CDR3 size: 16 residues. Between the trimmed V and J ends, which lost 0 bases and 3 bases, there was a span of 13 bases. Written as DNA, the CDR3 is TGTGCCACCAGCAGAGAAGGGAGCATTTTGACAGATACGCAGTATTTT. It encodes CATSREGSILTDTQYF.

This clone appeared once. V usage is TRBV30 and J usage is TRBJ1-6; unclear D gene. The CDR3 sequence is 13 residues long. V lost 3 bases and J lost 7, with 10 bases in between. The V gene's germline CDR1 is GTSNPN and CDR2 SVGIG (reference sequence). The CDR3 spells CAWSGGHNSPLHF. CDR3 coding DNA: TGTGCCTGGAGCGGAGGGCACAATTCACCCCTCCACTTT.

The chain couples TRBV2 to TRBJ1-1; D gene ambiguous. V lost 3 bases and J lost 0, with 5 bases in between. The CDR3 runs to 13 residues. Germline CDR1 SNHLY, CDR2 FYNNEI. The CDR3 reads CASSDYVNTEAFF. The CDR3 bases are TGTGCCAGCAGTGATTATGTGAACACTGAAGCTTTCTTT. The full variable domain, completed using reference TRBV2 and TRBJ1-1, is EPEVTQTPSHQVTQMGQEVILRCVPISNHLYFYWYRQILGQKVEFLVSFYNNEISEKSEIFDDQFSVERPDGSNFTLKIRSTKLEDSAMYFCASSDYVNTEAFFGQGTRLTVV.

V and J are TRBV5-1 and TRBJ2-2; maybe TRBD1 (6 bases). CDR3 length: 15 amino acids. V gave up 5 bases and J gave up 3 bases, with 14 bases separating them. CDR1 and CDR2 (germline): SGHRS, YFSETQ. As DNA, the CDR3 is TGCGCCAGCAGAGAAGGGACACCTTACACCGGGGAGCTGTTTTTT. It yields the protein CASREGTPYTGELFF.

This rearrangement joins TRBV11-2 to TRBJ1-2, with a tentative D call TRBD1 (5 bases). Trimming removed 1 base from V and 4 bases from J, with 13 bases in between. This CDR3 comprises 15 residues. Germline V gene sequence: CDR1 SGHAT, CDR2 FQNNGV. For the CDR3, the DNA is TGTGCCAGCAGCTTAGGGACGGGGGGGAGCTATGGCTACACCTTC. It is translated as CASSLGTGGSYGYTF.

The chain is built from TRBV5-1 and TRBJ2-2; 10 nucleotides agree with TRBD1. CDR1 is SGHRS and CDR2 is YFSETQ in the germline V gene. V lost 3 bases, J lost 6 bases, and 5 bases stayed unmatched. The CDR3 is made up of 15 amino acids. CDR3 sequence reads: CASSSEDRGPGELFF. CDR3 nucleotide sequence: TGCGCCAGCAGCTCAGAAGACAGGGGGCCCGGGGAGCTGTTTTTT. Looking up the rest from reference TRBV5-1 and TRBJ2-2 gives the full variable domain: KAGVTQTPRYLIKTRGQQVTLSCSPISGHRSVSWYQQTPGQGLQFLFEYFSETQRNKGNFPGRFSGRQFSNSRSEMNVSTLELGDSALYLCASSSEDRGPGELFFGEGSRLTVL.

This clone was counted between two and nine times. This rearrangement joins TRBV7-2 to TRBJ1-2, with unresolved D. The length of the CDR3 is 13 residues. The V end lost 1 base, the J end lost 4 bases, and 7 bases lay between the germline ends. The germline V gene has CDR1 SGHTA and CDR2 FQGNSA. CDR3 nucleotides: TGTGCCAGCAGCTTAGACCGAGGCTATGGCTACACCTTC. Amino acid sequence: CASSLDRGYGYTF.

The J gene is TRBJ2-3, the V gene TRBV5-4; a weak D match, TRBD1 (6 bases). This CDR3 region has 15 residues. The ends were cut back, 4 bases at V and 0 bases at J, with 12 bases in the middle. Germline V gene lookup returns CDR1 SGHNT and CDR2 YYREEE (reference sequence). CDR3: CASSRKTGSTDTQYF. As DNA, the CDR3 is TGTGCCAGCAGCCGAAAGACAGGTAGCACAGATACGCAGTATTTT.

The chain recombines TRBV28 with TRBJ1-2; possibly TRBD1 for D (5 bases). V lost 0 bases and J lost 7, with 15 bases in between. Germline CDR1 MDHEN, CDR2 SYDVKM. The length of the CDR3 is 15 residues. CDR3 DNA: TGTGCCAGCAGTTTATGGAGTGGTCAGGGTGGTGGCTACACCTTC. Translation gives CASSLWSGQGGGYTF.

The chain has TRBV7-8 and TRBJ2-1; D is undetermined. This CDR3 region has 11 residues. Germline CDR1 and CDR2: SGHVS and FQNEAQ. Trimming took 7 bases from V and 8 from J, leaving 9 bases between them. The CDR3 DNA reads as TGTGCCAGCAATCTAGGCTATGAGCAGTTCTTC. Protein sequence: CASNLGYEQFF.